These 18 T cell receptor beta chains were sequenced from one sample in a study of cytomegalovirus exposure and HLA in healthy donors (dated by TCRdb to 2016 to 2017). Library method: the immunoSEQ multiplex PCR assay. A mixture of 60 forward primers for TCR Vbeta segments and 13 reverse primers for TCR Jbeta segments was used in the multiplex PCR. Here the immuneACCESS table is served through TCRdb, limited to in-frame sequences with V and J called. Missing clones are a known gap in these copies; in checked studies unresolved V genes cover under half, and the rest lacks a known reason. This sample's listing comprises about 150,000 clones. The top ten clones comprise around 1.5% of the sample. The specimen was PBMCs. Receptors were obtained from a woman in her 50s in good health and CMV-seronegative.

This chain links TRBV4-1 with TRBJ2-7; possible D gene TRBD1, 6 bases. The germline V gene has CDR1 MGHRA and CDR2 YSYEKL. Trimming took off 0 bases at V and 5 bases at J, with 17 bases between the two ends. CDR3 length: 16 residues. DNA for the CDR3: TGCGCCAGCAGCCAAGAACGGAAACAGGGCGTTCACGAGCAGTACTTC. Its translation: CASSQERKQGVHEQYF.

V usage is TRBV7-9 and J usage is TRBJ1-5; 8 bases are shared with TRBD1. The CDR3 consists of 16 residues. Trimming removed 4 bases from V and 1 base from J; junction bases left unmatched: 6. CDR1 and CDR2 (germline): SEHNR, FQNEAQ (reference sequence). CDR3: CASSSTQGASNQPQHF. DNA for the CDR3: TGTGCCAGCAGCTCAACCCAGGGGGCGAGCAATCAGCCCCAGCATTTT.

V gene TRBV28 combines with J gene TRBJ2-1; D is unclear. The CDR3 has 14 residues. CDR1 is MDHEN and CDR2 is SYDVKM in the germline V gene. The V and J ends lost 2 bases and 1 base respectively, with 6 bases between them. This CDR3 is CASSLDQSYNEQFF. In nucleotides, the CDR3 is TGTGCCAGCAGTTTAGATCAGTCCTACAATGAGCAGTTCTTC.

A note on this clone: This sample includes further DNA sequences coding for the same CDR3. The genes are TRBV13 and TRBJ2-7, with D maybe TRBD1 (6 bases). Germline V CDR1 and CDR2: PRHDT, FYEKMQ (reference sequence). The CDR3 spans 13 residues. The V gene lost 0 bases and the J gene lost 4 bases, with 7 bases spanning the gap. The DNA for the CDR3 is TGTGCCAGCAGCTTAGGCAGGGGTTACGAGCAGTACTTC. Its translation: CASSLGRGYEQYF. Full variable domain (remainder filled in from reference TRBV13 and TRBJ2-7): AAGVIQSPRHLIKEKRETATLKCYPIPRHDTVYWYQQGPGQDPQFLISFYEKMQSDKGSIPDRFSAQQFSDYHSELNMSSLELGDSALYFCASSLGRGYEQYFGPGTRLTVT.

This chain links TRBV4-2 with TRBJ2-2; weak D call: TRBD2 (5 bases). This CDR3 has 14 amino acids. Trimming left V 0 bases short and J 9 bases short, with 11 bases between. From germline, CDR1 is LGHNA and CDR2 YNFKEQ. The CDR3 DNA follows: TGTGCCAGCAGCCAAGATCGGCTAGCCCGGGAGCTGTTTTTT. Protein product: CASSQDRLARELFF.

The CDR3 DNA follows: TGTGCCAGCAGTTCGGGGACAGGGTCCCCCAATCAGCCCCAGCATTTT. Translating gives CASSSGTGSPNQPQHF. The rearrangement links TRBV28 to TRBJ1-5, with TRBD1 matching 9 bases. The CDR3 covers 16 residues. With 4 bases clipped from V and 3 bases from J, the junction kept 7 bases outside the gene matches. Germline values: CDR1 MDHEN, CDR2 SYDVKM. Variable domain in full (rest from reference TRBV28 and TRBJ1-5): DVKVTQSSRYLVKRTGEKVFLECVQDMDHENMFWYRQDPGLGLRLIYFSYDVKMKEKGDIPEGYSVSREKKERFSLILESASTNQTSMYLCASSSGTGSPNQPQHFGDGTRLSIL.

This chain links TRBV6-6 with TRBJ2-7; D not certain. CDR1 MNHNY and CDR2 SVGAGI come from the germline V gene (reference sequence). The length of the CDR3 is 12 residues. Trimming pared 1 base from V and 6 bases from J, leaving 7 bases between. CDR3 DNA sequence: TGTGCCAGCAGTTACTACCCGGGCGAGCAGTACTTC. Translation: CASSYYPGEQYF.

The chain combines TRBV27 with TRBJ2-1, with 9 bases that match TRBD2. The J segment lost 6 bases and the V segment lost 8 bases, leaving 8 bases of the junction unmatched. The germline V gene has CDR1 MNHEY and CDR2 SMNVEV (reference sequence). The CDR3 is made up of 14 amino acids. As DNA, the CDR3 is TGTGCCAGCTCTAGGAGCGGGAGGTCCAATGAGCAGTTCTTC. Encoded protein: CASSRSGRSNEQFF.

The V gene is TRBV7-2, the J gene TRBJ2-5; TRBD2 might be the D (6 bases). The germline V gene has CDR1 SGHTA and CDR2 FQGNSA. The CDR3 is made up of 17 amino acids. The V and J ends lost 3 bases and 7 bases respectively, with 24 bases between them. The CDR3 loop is CASSFMASSGNGGTQYF. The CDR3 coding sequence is TGTGCCAGCAGCTTTATGGCCAGTAGCGGCAACGGGGGGACCCAGTACTTC. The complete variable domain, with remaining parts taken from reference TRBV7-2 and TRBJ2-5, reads GAGVSQSPSNKVTEKGKDVELRCDPISGHTALYWYRQSLGQGLEFLIYFQGNSAPDKSGLPSDRFSAERTGGSVSTLTIQRTQQEDSAVYLCASSFMASSGNGGTQYFGPGTRLLVL.

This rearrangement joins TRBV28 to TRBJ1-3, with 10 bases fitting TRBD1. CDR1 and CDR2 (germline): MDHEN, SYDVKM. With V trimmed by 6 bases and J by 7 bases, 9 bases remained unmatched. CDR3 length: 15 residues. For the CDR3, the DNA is TGTGCCAGCAGGGCCGGGACAGGGGACGGTAACACCATATATTTT. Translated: CASRAGTGDGNTIYF.

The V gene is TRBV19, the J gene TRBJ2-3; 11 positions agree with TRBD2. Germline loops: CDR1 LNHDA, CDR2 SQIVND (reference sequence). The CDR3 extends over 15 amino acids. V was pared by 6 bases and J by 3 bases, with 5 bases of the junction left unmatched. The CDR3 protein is CASRASGRRTDTQYF. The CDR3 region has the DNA TGTGCCAGTAGGGCTAGCGGGAGGAGAACAGATACGCAGTATTTT.

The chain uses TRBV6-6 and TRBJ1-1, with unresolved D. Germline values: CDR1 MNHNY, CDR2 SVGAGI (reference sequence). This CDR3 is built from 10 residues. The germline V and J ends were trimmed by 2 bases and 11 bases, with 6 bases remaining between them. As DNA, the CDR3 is TGTGCCAGCAGTTACGGAGGGGCTTTCTTT. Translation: CASSYGGAFF.

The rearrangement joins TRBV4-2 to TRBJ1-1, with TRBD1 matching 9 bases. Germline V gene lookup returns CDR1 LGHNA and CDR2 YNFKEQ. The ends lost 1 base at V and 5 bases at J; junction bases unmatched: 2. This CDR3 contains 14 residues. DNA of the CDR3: TGTGCCAGCAGCCAAGGACAGGGGGAAACTGAAGCTTTCTTT. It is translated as CASSQGQGETEAFF.

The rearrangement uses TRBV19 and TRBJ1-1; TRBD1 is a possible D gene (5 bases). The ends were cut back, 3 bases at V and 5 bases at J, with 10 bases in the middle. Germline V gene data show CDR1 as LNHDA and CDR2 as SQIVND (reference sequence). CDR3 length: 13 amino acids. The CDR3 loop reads CASSIQGTTEAFF. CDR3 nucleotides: TGTGCCAGTAGTATTCAGGGTACAACTGAAGCTTTCTTT.

The CDR3 protein is CASSYERGGTGELFF. CDR3 DNA sequence: TGTGCCAGCAGCTATGAGCGGGGAGGCACCGGGGAGCTGTTTTTT. The chain uses TRBV5-4 and TRBJ2-2, with 7 positions matching TRBD2. Germline V CDR1 and CDR2: SGHNT, YYREEE (reference sequence). The V gene end was trimmed by 3 bases and the J gene end by 4 bases; junction bases not matched to a gene: 6. This CDR3 contains 15 residues. The whole variable domain, remainder taken from reference TRBV5-4 and TRBJ2-2, is ETGVTQSPTHLIKTRGQQVTLRCSSQSGHNTVSWYQQALGQGPQFIFQYYREEENGRGNFPPRFSGLQFPNYSSELNVNALELDDSALYLCASSYERGGTGELFFGEGSRLTVL.

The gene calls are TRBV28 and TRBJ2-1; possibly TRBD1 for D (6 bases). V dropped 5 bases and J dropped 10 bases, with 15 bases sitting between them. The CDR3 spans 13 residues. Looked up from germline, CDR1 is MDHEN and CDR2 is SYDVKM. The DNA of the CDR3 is TGTGCCAGCAGTCGACTCCAGGGGTCGGAGCAGTTCTTC. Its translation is CASSRLQGSEQFF.

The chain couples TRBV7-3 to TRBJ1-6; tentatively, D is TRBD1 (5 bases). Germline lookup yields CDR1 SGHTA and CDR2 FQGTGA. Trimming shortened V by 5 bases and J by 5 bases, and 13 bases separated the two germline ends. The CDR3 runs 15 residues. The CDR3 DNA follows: TGTGCCAGCAGCCTCCTAGGAGGGGATAATTCACCCCTCCACTTT. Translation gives CASSLLGGDNSPLHF.

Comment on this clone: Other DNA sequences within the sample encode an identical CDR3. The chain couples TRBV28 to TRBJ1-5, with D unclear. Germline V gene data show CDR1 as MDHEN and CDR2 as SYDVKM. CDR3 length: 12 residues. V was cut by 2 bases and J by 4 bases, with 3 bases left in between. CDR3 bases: TGTGCCAGCAGTTTAATAAATCAGCCCCAGCATTTT. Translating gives CASSLINQPQHF.